The rows below give T cell receptor beta chains drawn from one sample of a study of blood T cell repertoires in COVID-19. Measured with immunoSEQ multiplex PCR; TCRdb has only the in-frame clones, and not every one. The data show 200,000 to 250,000 clones, with roughly 83% seen just once and 10% to 15% held by the top ten. The specimen sequenced was peripheral blood. These receptors were collected from a man of 80 years or more with acute or convalescent COVID-19. CDR3s include the opening cysteine and the closing phenylalanine or tryptophan. The D gene is left open where the match is weak. Some rows have no size entry. The others give once, few or many, or a class for an expanded clone.

V: TRBV10-2; J: TRBJ1-4; length: 14; D: NA; size: NA; DNA: TGCGCCAGCAGGGCATTTGGAGGAAATGAAAAACTGTTTTTT; CDR3: CASRAFGGNEKLFF
V: TRBV2; J: TRBJ2-1; length: 14; D: TRBD2; size: NA; DNA: TGTGCCAGCAGTGAGGGGGCTAGCGGGAATGAGCAGTTCTTC; CDR3: CASSEGASGNEQFF
V: TRBV2; J: TRBJ2-7; length: 14; D: NA; size: few; DNA: TGTGCCAGCACCCAACAGGGCCCATCCTACGAGCAGTACTTC; CDR3: CASTQQGPSYEQYF
V: TRBV19; J: TRBJ2-7; length: 15; D: TRBD1; size: NA; DNA: TGTGCCAGTAGTAGCGGCGACAGGGGGACCTACGAGCAGTACTTC; CDR3: CASSSGDRGTYEQYF
V: TRBV2; J: TRBJ2-7; length: 14; D: TRBD1; size: NA; DNA: TGTGCCAGCAGCCAACAGGGGGCAAGCTACGAGCAGTACTTC; CDR3: CASSQQGASYEQYF
V: TRBV11-2; J: TRBJ2-2; length: 15; D: TRBD1; size: NA; DNA: TGTGCCAGCAGCCCCCGGGCAGGGGGCACCGGGGAGCTGTTTTTT; CDR3: CASSPRAGGTGELFF
V: TRBV19; J: TRBJ2-1; length: 17; D: TRBD2; size: NA; DNA: TGTGCCAGTAGTGGACTAGCGGGAGGCCCCTCCTACAATGAGCAGTTCTTC; CDR3: CASSGLAGGPSYNEQFF
V: TRBV7-2; J: TRBJ2-7; length: 15; D: NA; size: NA; DNA: TGTGCCAGCAGTTTACAGACAGGTGCCCCCTACGAGCAGTACTTC; CDR3: CASSLQTGAPYEQYF
V: TRBV27; J: TRBJ1-2; length: 14; D: NA; size: NA; DNA: TGTGCCAGCAGTGTGGACGGACTTAACTATGGCTACACCTTC; CDR3: CASSVDGLNYGYTF
V: TRBV3-1/TRBV3-2; J: TRBJ2-7; length: 13; D: NA; size: NA; DNA: TGTGCCAGCAGCGGTTTACAGGCCTACGAGCAGTACTTC; CDR3: CASSGLQAYEQYF
V: TRBV6-5; J: TRBJ2-1; length: 14; D: TRBD2; size: NA; DNA: TGTGCCAGCAACTTACTAGCGGGCTACAATGAGCAGTTCTTC; CDR3: CASNLLAGYNEQFF
V: TRBV5-1; J: TRBJ2-3; length: 15; D: NA; size: NA; DNA: TGCGCCAGCAGCCCCGGACTGGAGAGCACAGATACGCAGTATTTT; CDR3: CASSPGLESTDTQYF
V: TRBV27; J: TRBJ2-5; length: 15; D: TRBD2; size: NA; DNA: TGTGCCAGCAGTTCCCCGGGAGGACCCCAAGAGACCCAGTACTTC; CDR3: CASSSPGGPQETQYF
V: TRBV7-8; J: TRBJ2-5; length: 17; D: TRBD1; size: NA; DNA: TGTGCCAGCAGCTTAGATAGGGGAACAGGGGTGATCGAGACCCAGTACTTC; CDR3: CASSLDRGTGVIETQYF
V: TRBV7-2; J: TRBJ2-2; length: 15; D: NA; size: once; DNA: TGTGCCAGCAGCCCTCGAGGGTTGGGCACCGGGGAGCTGTTTTTT; CDR3: CASSPRGLGTGELFF
V: TRBV20-1; J: TRBJ2-7; length: 13; D: TRBD2; size: NA; DNA: TGCAGTGCTAGTGGACTAGGGTCCTACGAGCAGTACTTC; CDR3: CSASGLGSYEQYF
V: TRBV19; J: TRBJ2-7; length: 13; D: NA; size: NA; DNA: TGTGCCAGTAGTAGGGGCCCTTCTAAGGAGCAGTACTTC; CDR3: CASSRGPSKEQYF
V: TRBV27; J: TRBJ2-1; length: 15; D: NA; size: NA; DNA: TGTGCCAGCAGTCCCGCAGGGGTCGTGGGCAATGAGCAGTTCTTC; CDR3: CASSPAGVVGNEQFF
V: TRBV9; J: TRBJ1-5; length: 14; D: TRBD1; size: NA; DNA: TGTGCCAGCAGTACCGGACAGGGGAATCAGCCCCAGCATTTT; CDR3: CASSTGQGNQPQHF
V: TRBV7-2; J: TRBJ1-1; length: 15; D: NA; size: NA; DNA: TGTGCCAGCAGCTTAGGGGGGGTGGTTAGAGGTGAAGCTTTCTTT; CDR3: CASSLGGVVRGEAFF
V: TRBV4-2; J: TRBJ2-7; length: 15; D: TRBD1; size: once; DNA: TGTGCCAGCAGCCAGACGACAGGGCAAGCCTACGAGCAGTACTTC; CDR3: CASSQTTGQAYEQYF
V: TRBV2; J: TRBJ1-2; length: 13; D: NA; size: once; DNA: TGTGCCAGCACCCCCTGGTCAGGCTATGGCTACACCTTC; CDR3: CASTPWSGYGYTF
V: TRBV29-1; J: TRBJ2-1; length: 19; D: TRBD1; size: once; DNA: TGCAGCGTTCCCCGACCGGGACAGGGTTCAGTTTACGGTACAGATGAGCAGTTCTTC; CDR3: CSVPRPGQGSVYGTDEQFF
V: TRBV19; J: TRBJ2-5; length: 13; D: NA; size: NA; DNA: TGTGCCAGTGGATTACAGGATGGAGAGACCCAGTACTTC; CDR3: CASGLQDGETQYF
V: TRBV28; J: TRBJ1-2; length: 15; D: TRBD1; size: NA; DNA: TGTGCCAGCAGTCTGACCGGGACAGCCAATTATGGCTACACCTTC; CDR3: CASSLTGTANYGYTF
V: TRBV18; J: TRBJ1-1; length: 16; D: NA; size: NA; DNA: TGTGCCAGCTCACCAGTCGCAGGTACGATGGGCACTGAAGCTTTCTTT; CDR3: CASSPVAGTMGTEAFF
V: TRBV5-6; J: TRBJ2-2; length: 17; D: TRBD2; size: NA; DNA: TGTGCCAGCAGCTTGACCACTAGCGGGGGGAACACCGGGGAGCTGTTTTTT; CDR3: CASSLTTSGGNTGELFF
V: TRBV7-9; J: TRBJ2-1; length: 11; D: NA; size: once; DNA: TGTGCCTGGAGCCCCTACAATGAGCAGTTCTTC; CDR3: CAWSPYNEQFF
V: TRBV5-1; J: TRBJ2-7; length: 17; D: NA; size: NA; DNA: TGCGCCAGCAGCTCCTACCGACAGAACGCCTTCTCCTACGAGCAGTACTTC; CDR3: CASSSYRQNAFSYEQYF
V: TRBV4-2; J: TRBJ2-7; length: 12; D: TRBD2; size: once; DNA: TGTGCCAGCAGCCTCCGGGGGGGCGAGCAGTACTTC; CDR3: CASSLRGGEQYF
V: TRBV2; J: TRBJ1-5; length: 12; D: NA; size: NA; DNA: TGTGCCAGCAGTGATCCCCGGTCGCCCCAGCATTTT; CDR3: CASSDPRSPQHF
V: TRBV7-2; J: TRBJ1-2; length: 14; D: NA; size: NA; DNA: TGTGCCAGCAGCTTAGGACCAGGGGACTATGGCTACACCTTC; CDR3: CASSLGPGDYGYTF
V: TRBV21-1; J: TRBJ1-1; length: 14; D: NA; size: once; DNA: TGTGCCAGCAGCAACGAACCTAAGAACACTGAAGCTTTCTTT; CDR3: CASSNEPKNTEAFF
V: TRBV15; J: TRBJ1-5; length: 15; D: NA; size: NA; DNA: TGTGCCACCAGCCTTCGGGATCGTCCGGGTCAGCCCCAGCATTTT; CDR3: CATSLRDRPGQPQHF
V: TRBV28; J: TRBJ1-1; length: 11; D: TRBD1; size: NA; DNA: TGTGCCAGCAGTTTGGACAGGGAGACTTTCTTT; CDR3: CASSLDRETFF
V: TRBV6-5; J: TRBJ1-6; length: 15; D: TRBD1; size: NA; DNA: TGTGCCAGCAGTTATCGGACAGGGGGCTCTTCACCCCTCCACTTT; CDR3: CASSYRTGGSSPLHF
V: TRBV10-3; J: TRBJ2-2; length: 14; D: NA; size: NA; DNA: TGTGCCATCCGAAATGGACTAAACACCGGGGAGCTGTTTTTT; CDR3: CAIRNGLNTGELFF
V: TRBV19; J: TRBJ2-1; length: 15; D: TRBD2; size: NA; DNA: TGTGCCAGTAGGACCACGGGGGGGATGATCAATGAGCAGTTCTTC; CDR3: CASRTTGGMINEQFF
V: TRBV19; J: TRBJ2-1; length: 14; D: TRBD2; size: NA; DNA: TGTGCCACAACCGGACTAGCGGGAGGAGGTGAGCAGTTCTTC; CDR3: CATTGLAGGGEQFF
V: TRBV28; J: TRBJ2-5; length: 15; D: TRBD1; size: NA; DNA: TGTGCCAGCAGTTCCCGGACAGGGAGTAAAGAGACCCAGTACTTC; CDR3: CASSSRTGSKETQYF
V: TRBV6-4; J: TRBJ1-6; length: 15; D: NA; size: NA; DNA: TGTGCCGGCATACACAGGGAATCCTATAATTCACCCCTCCACTTT; CDR3: CAGIHRESYNSPLHF
V: TRBV11-3; J: TRBJ1-1; length: 13; D: NA; size: NA; DNA: TGTGCCAGCAGCTCGACAGATCACACTGAAGCTTTCTTT; CDR3: CASSSTDHTEAFF
V: TRBV5-8; J: TRBJ1-2; length: 13; D: NA; size: NA; DNA: TGTGCCAGCAGCTTGTTGTACGGGGAAGGCTACACCTTC; CDR3: CASSLLYGEGYTF
V: TRBV5-1; J: TRBJ1-1; length: 15; D: NA; size: NA; DNA: TGCGCCAGCAGCAAAGGACAGAATATGGGCAATGAAGCTTTCTTT; CDR3: CASSKGQNMGNEAFF